This T cell receptor beta chain was sequenced for a study of early T cells in non-severe SARS-CoV-2 infection. Turning to the study itself: From unsorted whole blood, bulk RNA was sequenced, and the chains remained unpaired. Study-wide points: CD4 and private specificities were missed by VDJdb matching, which favored anti-spike CD8 responses.

In the library, individual cDNA molecules carried attached unique molecular identifiers. A single record per CDR3 protein comes from TCRdb applying MiXCR to the 5' RACE reads. The table shows about 98,000 distinct CDR3 sequences, with 9.5% to 12% occurring only once. This clonotype was found a few times. The antigen remains unidentified. The germline CDR1 and CDR2 sequences are MDHEN and SYDVKM. Germline trimming cut 5 bases from V and 1 base from J; bases unmatched to any gene: 9. There are 16 residues in the CDR3. The gene calls are TRBV28 and TRBJ1-1; 8 nucleotides agree with TRBD1. Sequencing was performed on whole blood. The sequence came from an adult who was a healthcare worker with PCR-confirmed SARS-CoV-2 infection or an uninfected control (not recorded which). CDR3 DNA sequence: TGTGCCAGCAGTGAACAGCTAGGACAGGGGAACACTGAAGCTTTCTTT. Protein product: CASSEQLGQGNTEAFF.